This T cell receptor beta chain emerged from a study of blood T cell repertoires in COVID-19. Across the study: Specimens from acute and convalescent COVID-19 originated in the United States, Italy and Spain. PBMCs, B-cell-depleted T cells, or T cells were the source of the cDNA or gDNA that made up the material.

Source study methods: Estimation of nucleated cell counts relied on the amplification of reference gene primers. Data came from immunoSEQ multiplex PCR; TCRdb stores just in-frame clones and leaves some out. V, J and clone size were drawn from that table, and D and trimming were deduced from the DNA. The data contain tens of thousands of clones, 60% to 80% of them singletons. This CDR3 has 16 residues. Trimming removed 2 bases from V and 4 bases from J, with 17 bases in between. Germline V gene data show CDR1 as SGHAT and CDR2 as FQNNGV. Specimen: peripheral blood. V gene TRBV11-2 combines with J gene TRBJ2-5; TRBD1 is a possible D gene (5 bases). This receptor was identified in a woman in her seventies with acute or convalescent COVID-19. CDR3 coding DNA: TGTGCCAGCAGCTTAACAGGTCAGGGCATAATAGAGACCCAGTACTTC. Amino acid sequence: CASSLTGQGIIETQYF.